This T cell receptor beta chain was obtained from a study of Graves' ophthalmopathy and Graves' hyperthyroidism (dated by TCRdb to between 2017 and 2018). At the level of the whole study: Peripheral blood was collected before any treatment was given, at the time of initial diagnosis. To explore V-J signatures distinguishing ophthalmopathy from hyperthyroidism, a discovery set of 100 patients (fewer than 45 ophthalmopathy, 57 stable hyperthyroidism) was enrolled. An independent validation cohort was composed of fewer than 20 hyperthyroidism patients and around 16 patients who later progressed from hyperthyroidism to ophthalmopathy. The approximately 95 discovery patients were divided at random into training and test sets in a 7:3 ratio. Following sample collection, hyperthyroidism patients were given methimazole at a starting dose of 30 mg daily, and ophthalmopathy patients were given high-dose intravenous methylprednisolone. The study used signatures of the TCR beta repertoire to tell Graves' ophthalmopathy apart from Graves' hyperthyroidism and to predict which patients would progress to ophthalmopathy. In roughly six hyperthyroidism patients, the T-cell repertoires found in thyroid tissue were compared with those found in blood. In total, approximately 130 blood samples were TCR-sequenced: 40 to 45 ophthalmopathy, approximately 80 hyperthyroidism and some 17 hyperthyroidism-to-ophthalmopathy patients.

Patients with ophthalmopathy had moderately to severely active disease, with a Clinical Activity Score of 3 or more, a NOSPECS grade of 4 or more, and a disease duration of less than 3 months. Patients with other autoimmune diseases, uncontrolled infections, pregnancy or lactation were excluded. Clinical symptoms, serum thyroxine, TRAb, thyroid ultrasound and orbital computed tomography were used for diagnosis. PBMCs were isolated from roughly 10 ml of fresh peripheral blood by Ficoll-Paque density gradient centrifugation. Trizol reagent was used to extract the total RNA, and its quality was then checked on an Agilent 2100 Bioanalyzer. To note about this clonotype: Its antigen target is currently unknown. No much larger clone is present one base from it, and per-base qualities are unavailable.

The trim is 1 base for V and 5 bases for J, with a gap of 2 bases between the germline ends. CDR1 and CDR2 (DFQATT, SNEGSKA) derive from the germline V gene (reference sequence). From the cysteine up to the phenylalanine, the CDR3 has a length of 10 residues. Here the CDR3 DNA is all that survives: 30 bases in frame from base 1. Overall study results and their limits: Ophthalmopathy was separated from stable hyperthyroidism by the 13-signature model with just under 90% sensitivity and around 81% specificity in cross-validation and with 80%/75% in the test set. In validation, the model predicted ophthalmopathy progression with about 71% sensitivity and approximately 78% specificity; some 13 predicted patients were CT-confirmed with GO in a median of about 6.2 months. No statistical method was used to set the sample size in advance, and the investigators knew which group each participant was assigned to. Most of the expanded thyroid clonotypes with a frequency above 0.001 were also detected in blood, and it was suggested that the thyroid immune response may be reflected by blood repertoires.

For repertoire sequencing, the TCR beta CDR3 regions were amplified from RNA transcripts. The first round was an RT-PCR using HTBI primers with the Qiagen OneStep RT-PCR kit, and this first round was followed by a second-round multiplex PCR, then size selection and purification. Libraries were sequenced paired-end with 100 bp reads on an Illumina HiSeq2000. Regarding the original processing steps: SOAPnuke was used to process the reads, throwing out any read that had adapters, had uncalled bases, had a mean Phred below 15, or lacked an exact constant-primer or identifier match. COPE v1.2.5 was used to merge high-quality paired reads. Each unique nucleotide sequence was defined as a clonotype, and clonotypes were aligned to IMGT TRB V, D and J references with MiTCR v1.1. The analysis was limited to V-J combinations with a frequency above 0.0001, which together covered about 99% of repertoires. A TCR clonal expansion and chaos score per V-J combination was defined as the ratio of F50 clonal expansion to chaos observed in the TCRdist matrix. Welch's t-statistics and random forest were used to reduce the features to 10 to 15 V-J combinations, which were then used as input to a naive Bayes classifier. Thyroid-blood repertoire similarity was quantified with the Morisita-Horn index. TCRdb trimmed the raw reads at Q25, called clones with MiXCR and kept productive beta chains. Rows merge per CDR3 protein into single entries with the most common DNA and genes. TCRdb, not the authors, supplied the V and J calls. The sample data list 360,000 or so distinct CDR3 sequences, and 15% to 20% of these were observed just once. The ten largest clones capture about 1.6% of the sample.

The chain employs TRBV20-1 and TRBJ1-2; there is no confident call for the D gene. This clonotype was obtained from a woman aged 18-29 years with Graves' ophthalmopathy. Donor details come from another sample of the same person, matched by shared clones. The sample taken for sequencing was peripheral blood. The CDR3 sequence is CSARGYGYTF. The nucleotide sequence reads TGCAGTGCTAGAGGGTATGGCTACACCTTC.